The T cell receptor beta chain under discussion was sequenced for a study of blood T cell repertoires in COVID-19. Generated by immunoSEQ multiplex PCR, the TCRdb table keeps only in-frame clones and is missing some. This repertoire shows 200,000 to 250,000 clones, roughly four fifths found once; its top ten account for 5.2%. This clone was observed once. The CDR3 has 13 amino acids. Looked up from germline, CDR1 is SQVTM and CDR2 is ANQGSEA. The germline V and J ends were trimmed by 0 bases and 8 bases, with 13 bases remaining between them. This chain connects TRBV29-1 to TRBJ1-2, with no clear D. The sequence derives from a woman between 70 and 85 years old with COVID-19, enrolled during active disease. Input material: peripheral blood. For the CDR3, the DNA is TGCAGCGTTGAAGATCCGGGAAGAGAGGGCTACACCTTC. It is translated as CSVEDPGREGYTF.